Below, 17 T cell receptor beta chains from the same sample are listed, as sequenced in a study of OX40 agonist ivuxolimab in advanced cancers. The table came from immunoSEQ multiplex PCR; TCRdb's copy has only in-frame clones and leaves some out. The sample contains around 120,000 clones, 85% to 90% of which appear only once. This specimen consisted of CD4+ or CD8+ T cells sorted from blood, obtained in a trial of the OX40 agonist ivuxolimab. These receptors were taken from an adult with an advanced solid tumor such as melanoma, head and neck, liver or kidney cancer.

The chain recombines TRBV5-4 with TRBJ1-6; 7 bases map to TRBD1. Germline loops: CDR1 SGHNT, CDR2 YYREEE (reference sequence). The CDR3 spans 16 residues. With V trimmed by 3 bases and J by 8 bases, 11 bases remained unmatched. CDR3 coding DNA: TGTGCCAGCAGCTCAAATGCGGGACAGCTTTATTCACCCCTCCACTTT. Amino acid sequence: CASSSNAGQLYSPLHF.

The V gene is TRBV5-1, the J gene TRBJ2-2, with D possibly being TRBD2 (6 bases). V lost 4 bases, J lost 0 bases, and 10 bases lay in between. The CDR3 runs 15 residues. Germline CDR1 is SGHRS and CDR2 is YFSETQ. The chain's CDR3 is CASSPGLPNTGELFF. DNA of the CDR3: TGCGCCAGCAGCCCGGGACTCCCGAACACCGGGGAGCTGTTTTTT. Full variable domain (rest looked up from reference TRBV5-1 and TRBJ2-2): KAGVTQTPRYLIKTRGQQVTLSCSPISGHRSVSWYQQTPGQGLQFLFEYFSETQRNKGNFPGRFSGRQFSNSRSEMNVSTLELGDSALYLCASSPGLPNTGELFFGEGSRLTVL.

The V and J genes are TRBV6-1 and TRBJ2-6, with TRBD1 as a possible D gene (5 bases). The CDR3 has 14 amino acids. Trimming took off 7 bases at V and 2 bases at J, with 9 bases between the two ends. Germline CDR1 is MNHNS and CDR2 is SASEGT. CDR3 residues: CASKGLTGANVLTF. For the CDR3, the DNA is TGTGCCAGCAAGGGGTTAACTGGGGCCAACGTCCTGACTTTC.

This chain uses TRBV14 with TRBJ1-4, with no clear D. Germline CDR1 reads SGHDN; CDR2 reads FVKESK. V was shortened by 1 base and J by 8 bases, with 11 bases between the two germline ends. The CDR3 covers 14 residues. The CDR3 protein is CASSQGRGGEKLFF. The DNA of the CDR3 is TGTGCCAGCAGCCAAGGACGGGGTGGGGAAAAACTGTTTTTT.

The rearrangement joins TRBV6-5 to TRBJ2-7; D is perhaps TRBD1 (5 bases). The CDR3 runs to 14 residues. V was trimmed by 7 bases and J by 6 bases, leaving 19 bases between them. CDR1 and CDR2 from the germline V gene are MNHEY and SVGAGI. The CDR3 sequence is CASTTLTGIGEQYF. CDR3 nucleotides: TGTGCCAGCACCACCCTCACAGGAATCGGCGAGCAGTACTTC.

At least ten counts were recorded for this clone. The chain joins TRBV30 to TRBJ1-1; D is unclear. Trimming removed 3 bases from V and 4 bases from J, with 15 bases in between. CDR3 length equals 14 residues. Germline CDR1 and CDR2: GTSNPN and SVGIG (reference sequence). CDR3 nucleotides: TGTGCCTGGAGGCAGTTGCAGGCTGGCACTGAAGCTTTCTTT. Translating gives CAWRQLQAGTEAFF.

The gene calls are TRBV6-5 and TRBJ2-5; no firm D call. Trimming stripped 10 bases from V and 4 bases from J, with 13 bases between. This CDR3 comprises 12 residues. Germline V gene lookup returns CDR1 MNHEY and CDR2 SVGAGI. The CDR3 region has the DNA TGTGCCACCTACTCTCTCCGAGAGACCCAGTACTTC. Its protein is CATYSLRETQYF.

This chain's CDR3 is CASSSGPYPNEQYF. The CDR3 nucleotides read TGTGCCAGCAGTTCCGGGCCATACCCTAACGAGCAGTACTTC. The chain joins TRBV7-3 to TRBJ2-7; D remains unclear. The CDR3 spans 14 residues. Germline V gene sequence: CDR1 SGHTA, CDR2 FQGTGA. The V end lost 6 bases, the J end lost 5 bases, and 17 bases lay between the germline ends.

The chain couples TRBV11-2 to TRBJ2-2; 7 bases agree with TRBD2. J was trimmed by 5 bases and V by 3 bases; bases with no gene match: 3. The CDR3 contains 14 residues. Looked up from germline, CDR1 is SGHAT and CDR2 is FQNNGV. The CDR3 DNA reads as TGTGCCAGCAGCTTTTTGCGGGGGACCGGGGAGCTGTTTTTT. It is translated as CASSFLRGTGELFF.

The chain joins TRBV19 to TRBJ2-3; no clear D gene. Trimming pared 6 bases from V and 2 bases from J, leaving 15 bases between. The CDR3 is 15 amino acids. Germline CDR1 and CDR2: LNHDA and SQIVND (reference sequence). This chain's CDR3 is CASRNRAQYTDTQYF. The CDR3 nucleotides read TGTGCCAGTAGGAACAGAGCCCAATACACAGATACGCAGTATTTT. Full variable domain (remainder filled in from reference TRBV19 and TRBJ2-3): DGGITQSPKYLFRKEGQNVTLSCEQNLNHDAMYWYRQDPGQGLRLIYYSQIVNDFQKGDIAEGYSVSREKKESFPLTVTSAQKNPTAFYLCASRNRAQYTDTQYFGPGTRLTVL.

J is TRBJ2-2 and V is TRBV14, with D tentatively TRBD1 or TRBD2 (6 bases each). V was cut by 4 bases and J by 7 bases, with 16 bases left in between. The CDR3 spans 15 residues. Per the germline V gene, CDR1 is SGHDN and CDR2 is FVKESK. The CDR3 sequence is CASSPLGGGVGELFF. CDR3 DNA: TGTGCCAGCAGCCCCCTGGGGGGCGGGGTCGGGGAGCTGTTTTTT.

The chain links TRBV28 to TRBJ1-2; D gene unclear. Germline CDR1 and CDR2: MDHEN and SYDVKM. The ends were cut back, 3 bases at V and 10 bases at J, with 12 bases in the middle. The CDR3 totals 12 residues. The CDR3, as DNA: TGTGCCAGCAGTTTTATGTCTGGGCCCTACACCTTC. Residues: CASSFMSGPYTF.

The CDR3 sequence is CASSPPGQGVIRNTIYF. The CDR3 nucleotides are TGTGCCAGCTCACCACCGGGACAGGGGGTGATAAGAAACACCATATATTTT. The chain combines TRBV18 with TRBJ1-3, with 11 bases fitting TRBD1. The J segment lost 5 bases and the V segment lost 0 bases, leaving 6 bases of the junction unmatched. CDR3 length equals 17 residues. CDR1 and CDR2 from the germline V gene are KGHSH and LQKENI.

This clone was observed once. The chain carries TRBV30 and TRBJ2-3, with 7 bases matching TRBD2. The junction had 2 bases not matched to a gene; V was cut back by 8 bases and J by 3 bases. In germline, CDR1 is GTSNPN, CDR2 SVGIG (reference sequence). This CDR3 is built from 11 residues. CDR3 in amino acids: CAGAGTDTQYF. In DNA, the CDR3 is TGTGCCGGAGCGGGGACAGATACGCAGTATTTT.

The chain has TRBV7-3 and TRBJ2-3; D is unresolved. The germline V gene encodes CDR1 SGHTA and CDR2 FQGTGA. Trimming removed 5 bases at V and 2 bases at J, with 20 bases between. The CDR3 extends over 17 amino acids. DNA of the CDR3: TGTGCCAGCAGCCTCCCCCGTGGGCACCGCCTCACAGATACGCAGTATTTT. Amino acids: CASSLPRGHRLTDTQYF.

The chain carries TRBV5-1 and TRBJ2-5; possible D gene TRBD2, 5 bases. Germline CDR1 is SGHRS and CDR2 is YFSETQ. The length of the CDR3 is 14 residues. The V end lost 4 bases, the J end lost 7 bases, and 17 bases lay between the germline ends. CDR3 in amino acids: CASSAGNSPGTQYF. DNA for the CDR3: TGCGCCAGCAGCGCCGGGAATTCCCCAGGGACCCAGTACTTC.

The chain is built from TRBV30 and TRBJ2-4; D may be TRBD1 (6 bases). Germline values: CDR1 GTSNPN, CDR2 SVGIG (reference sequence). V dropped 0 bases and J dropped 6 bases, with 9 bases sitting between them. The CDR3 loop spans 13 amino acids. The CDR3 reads CAWSVKGGNIQYF. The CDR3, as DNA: TGTGCCTGGAGTGTTAAAGGGGGAAACATTCAGTACTTC. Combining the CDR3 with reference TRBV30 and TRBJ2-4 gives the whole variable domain SQTIHQWPATLVQPVGSPLSLECTVEGTSNPNLYWYRQAAGRGLQLLFYSVGIGQISSEVPQNLSASRPQDRQFILSSKKLLLSDSGFYLCAWSVKGGNIQYFGAGTRLSVL.